Sequencing of this TCR beta chain was carried out in a study of regulatory T cells in long-lasting Graves disease. For TCR beta, libraries came from iRepertoire HTBI primers and Arm-PCR of CDR3 regions. TCRdb re-called the multiplex PCR reads through MiXCR, storing one row per CDR3 protein. In the table there are 300,000 to 400,000 distinct CDR3 sequences, around 17% of which are singletons. This clonotype showed up many times. Time point: newly diagnosed GD, antithyroid drugs for less than 3 months. Researchers made the TCR library from RNA that was extracted from PBMCs. V lost 1 base and J lost 0, with 9 bases in between. This CDR3 spans 15 amino acids. Germline lookup yields CDR1 KGHSH and CDR2 LQKENI. This sample was shared with a second study, whose subject was T cells in Graves' hyperthyroidism and ophthalmopathy. As that study records: When the TCR CDR3 underwent first-round RT-PCR, the HTBI primer set was used.

The TCR sequence derives from a man aged 35 to 55 with Graves disease. The specimen was peripheral blood mononuclear cells (PBMCs), collected at new diagnosis, from a patient treated with antithyroid drugs. The chain employs TRBV18 and TRBJ1-1; D gene unclear. The chain's CDR3 is CASSPRAAMNTEAFF. The CDR3 coding sequence is TGTGCCAGCTCACCACGGGCAGCGATGAACACTGAAGCTTTCTTT. The variable domain in full, with the rest retrieved from reference TRBV18 and TRBJ1-1, is NAGVMQNPRHLVRRRGQEARLRCSPMKGHSHVYWYRQLPEEGLKFMVYLQKENIIDESGMPKERFSAEFPKEGPSILRIQQVVRGDSAAYFCASSPRAAMNTEAFFGQGTRLTVV.